The T cell receptor beta chain under discussion was sequenced for a study of blood T cell repertoires in COVID-19. Study-level background: Italy, Spain and the United States were the sources of the convalescent and acute COVID-19 samples. T cells, B-cell-depleted T cells, or PBMCs provided the cDNA or gDNA that served as material.

In the study's own analysis: Scientists estimated how many nucleated cells there were by amplifying reference gene primers. Profiling relied on immunoSEQ multiplex PCR, and the TCRdb table lists in-frame clones only, not all of them. That table supplies the V and J calls and clone size; D and trimming were determined from the DNA. Of 75,000 to 90,000 clones detected, roughly 80% appear once; the ten largest clones hold 15% to 20%. This TCR came from a man older than 75 with active or convalescent COVID-19. The sequencing sample was made of peripheral blood.

The DNA for the CDR3 is TGTGCCAGCATCCCCCACAGGGGGCTTACCGGGGAGCTGTTTTTT. It codes for CASIPHRGLTGELFF. The V and J genes are TRBV28 and TRBJ2-2; the match to TRBD1 covers 9 bases. Per the germline V gene, CDR1 is MDHEN and CDR2 is SYDVKM. CDR3 size: 15 residues. The V and J ends lost 7 bases and 5 bases, in that order; junction bases with no gene match: 8.